The next 5 T cell receptor beta chains were all read from a single sample in a study of spatial heterogeneity in lung cancer. TCRdb analysed the 5' RACE reads with MiXCR anew, one entry per CDR3 protein. Found here are tens of thousands of distinct CDR3 sequences, 7.5% of them singletons; the top ten hold 28%. The time point denotes: sample taken at primary tumor resection. Unsorted whole RNA samples from tumor, nontumor lung or frozen PBMC were sequenced. Here the sequenced sample was PBMCs, taken at surgery. These receptors all come from a male donor with early-stage non-small cell lung cancer.

Ten or more counts support this clonotype. The chain has TRBV27 and TRBJ1-2; 10 positions match TRBD1. This CDR3 region has 14 residues. The germline gives CDR1 MNHEY, CDR2 SMNVEV (reference sequence). Losses at the gene ends were 2 bases for V and 5 bases for J; bases not matched to a gene: 2. Here the CDR3 reads CASSLDRGRYGYTF. The CDR3 DNA sequence: TGTGCCAGCAGTTTAGACAGGGGGCGGTATGGCTACACCTTC.

This clonotype occurred many times. The rearrangement joins TRBV6-1 to TRBJ1-1, with TRBD1 matching 9 bases. From germline, CDR1 is MNHNS and CDR2 SASEGT. Trimming took 4 bases from V and 3 from J; bases not matched to a gene: 6. The CDR3 is made up of 15 amino acids. The CDR3 sequence is CASSASQGAYTEAFF. DNA of the CDR3: TGTGCCAGCAGTGCATCACAGGGGGCATACACTGAAGCTTTCTTT.

This clonotype was counted at least ten times. V and J are TRBV5-5 and TRBJ2-1; 8 bases are a match to TRBD2. V shed 2 bases and J 1 base; nucleotides not matched to a gene: 2. The CDR3 is 15 amino acids. Germline CDR1 is SGHKS and CDR2 is YYEKEE (reference sequence). CDR3 bases: TGTGCCAGCAGCTTAACTAGCGGATCCTACAATGAGCAGTTCTTC. Translated, it gives CASSLTSGSYNEQFF.

This clonotype occurred a few times. This may stem from a read error, because a much larger clone lies one nucleotide away. This sequence joins TRBV7-8 and TRBJ2-4, with a weak D call TRBD2 (7 bases). The CDR3 extends over 17 amino acids. CDR1 and CDR2 (germline): SGHVS, FQNEAQ. Trimming removed 4 bases at V and 9 bases at J, with 25 bases between. The CDR3 sequence is CASSSPRQAVGGGIQYF. CDR3 nucleotides: TGTGCCAGCAGCTCACCCCGGCAGGCTGTAGGGGGGGGCATTCAGTACTTC.

CDR3 in DNA: TGTGCCAGCAGTTTGGGTGGCAAGCAGTACTTC. It codes for CASSLGGKQYF. V and J are TRBV12-3 or TRBV12-4 and TRBJ2-7; D is unclear. The CDR3 is made up of 11 amino acids. V was trimmed by 3 bases and J by 8 bases, leaving 8 bases between them.